The present TCR beta chain was sequenced within a study of blood T cells in healthy people across ages. Study outcomes and limitations: Nothing was known about donor CMV status, and this possibly confounded expanded clonotype changes.

Primed by a sample-barcoded 5' primer and a J-beta primer mix, a second PCR proceeded for about 7 to 11 cycles. TCRdb ran MiXCR on the 5' RACE reads and lists one entry per CDR3 protein. The sample contains 650,000 to 1,000,000 distinct CDR3 sequences, roughly 35% of which appear only once. On this clonotype itself: Its antigen is not known.

All donors came from Russia, were Caucasian and healthy, and spanned ages roughly 6 to 95. Staff drew around 10 milliliters of peripheral blood from each donor. Germline-derived CDR1 and CDR2 are SGHTA and FQGNSA. V gave up 5 bases and J gave up 2 bases, with 15 bases separating them. CDR3 size: 15 residues. The material sequenced was blood. The receptor was derived from a man aged 18 to 30 in good health. The rearrangement uses TRBV7-2 and TRBJ1-1; D gene unclear. The CDR3 protein is CASSPSYDGNTEAFF. The CDR3 DNA reads as TGTGCCAGCAGCCCAAGCTACGACGGAAACACTGAAGCTTTCTTT. The full variable domain, with the rest looked up from reference TRBV7-2 and TRBJ1-1, is GAGVSQSPSNKVTEKGKDVELRCDPISGHTALYWYRQSLGQGLEFLIYFQGNSAPDKSGLPSDRFSAERTGGSVSTLTIQRTQQEDSAVYLCASSPSYDGNTEAFFGQGTRLTVV.